This T cell receptor (beta chain) emerged from a study of cytomegalovirus exposure and HLA in healthy donors. With 60 Vbeta and 13 Jbeta primers, the PCR was carried out. The assay was immunoSEQ multiplex PCR, and TCRdb's table has in-frame clones only and misses some. The sample shows 90,000 to 150,000 clones, about 74% of them seen only once. Trimming took 0 bases from V and 0 from J, leaving 6 bases between them. Germline V gives CDR1 KGHSH, CDR2 LQKENI. The CDR3 covers 14 residues. The TCR comes from a female donor in good health and CMV-seronegative. The material sequenced was PBMCs. The rearrangement links TRBV18 to TRBJ2-7; D may be TRBD2 (6 bases). CDR3 protein: CASSPPGSSYEQYF. The CDR3, as DNA: TGTGCCAGCTCACCACCCGGGAGCTCCTACGAGCAGTACTTC. The variable domain in full, with the rest retrieved from reference TRBV18 and TRBJ2-7, is NAGVMQNPRHLVRRRGQEARLRCSPMKGHSHVYWYRQLPEEGLKFMVYLQKENIIDESGMPKERFSAEFPKEGPSILRIQQVVRGDSAAYFCASSPPGSSYEQYFGPGTRLTVT.